These T cell receptor beta chains were read from a single sample in a study of cytomegalovirus exposure and HLA in healthy donors. Sequencing used immunoSEQ multiplex PCR; TCRdb keeps in-frame clones, though not all of them. Of under 200,000 clones in the sample, 84% were seen once. The sample comprised PBMCs. Source of these receptors: a man aged 18 to 30 in good health and CMV-seropositive. Both conserved end residues are part of each CDR3. The order of the fields is J gene, D gene, CDR3 length, V gene, clone size, CDR3 DNA, CDR3 protein. D genes are given only for firm matches. Size is stated for part of the rows, as once, few or many counts, or as a class when the clone is expanded.

TRBJ2-2	NA	12	TRBV29-1	NA	TGCAGCACGTCGAGCTACACCGGGGAGCTGTTTTTT	CSTSSYTGELFF
TRBJ2-2	NA	13	TRBV19	NA	TGTGCCAGTAGTACAGGGACACCCGGGGAGCTGTTTTTT	CASSTGTPGELFF
TRBJ2-1	NA	12	TRBV7-2	NA	TGTGCCAGCAGCTTAGCTTCAGCGGAGCAGTTCTTC	CASSLASAEQFF
TRBJ1-1	TRBD1	15	TRBV9	NA	TGTGCCAGCAGCGTAGACGGGACAGGGAGATCTGAAGCTTTCTTT	CASSVDGTGRSEAFF
TRBJ2-5	NA	14	TRBV2	NA	TGTGCCAGCAGTGGGACCGGGACAAACAACGCCCAGTACTTC	CASSGTGTNNAQYF
TRBJ1-2	TRBD1	14	TRBV28	few	TGTGCCAGCACCGGGGGACAGGGGGCAAGGGGCTACACCTTC	CASTGGQGARGYTF
TRBJ2-5	TRBD1	15	TRBV9	NA	TGTGCCAGCAGCGTAGAGACAGGGGGAATAGAGACCCAGTACTTC	CASSVETGGIETQYF
TRBJ2-3	NA	14	TRBV27	NA	TGTGCCAGCAGTTTGCAGTCCTCCACAGATACGCAGTATTTT	CASSLQSSTDTQYF
TRBJ2-2	NA	16	TRBV29-1	NA	TGCAGCGTCGCTGAACCGGGACCGGGAGCTGCCGGGGAGCTGTTTTTT	CSVAEPGPGAAGELFF
TRBJ2-7	NA	13	TRBV28	once	TGTGCCAGCAGTTTACAGGGGACCCACGAGCAGTACTTC	CASSLQGTHEQYF
TRBJ1-1	TRBD1	15	TRBV19	NA	TGTGCCAGTAGGAAATCAGACAGGGGCGACACTGAAGCTTTCTTT	CASRKSDRGDTEAFF
TRBJ2-3	NA	15	TRBV18	once	TGTGCCAGCTCACCCTCGGGAGTCAGCACAGATACGCAGTATTTT	CASSPSGVSTDTQYF
TRBJ2-5	NA	13	TRBV9	NA	TGTGCCAGCAGCCTTGGCAGCCAAGAGACCCAGTACTTC	CASSLGSQETQYF
TRBJ2-1	TRBD1	16	TRBV10-3	NA	TGTGCCATCAGTGATGGACAGGGAAGCTCCTACAATGAGCAGTTCTTC	CAISDGQGSSYNEQFF
TRBJ1-2	NA	16	TRBV4-3	NA	TGCGCCAGCAGCCATTCCGGGAGTCTCATTAACTATGGCTACACCTTC	CASSHSGSLINYGYTF
TRBJ1-4	NA	15	TRBV5-6	NA	TGTGCCAGCAGCTTGTCAGGACAGAATAATGAAAAACTGTTTTTT	CASSLSGQNNEKLFF
TRBJ2-7	NA	15	TRBV7-3	NA	TGTGCCAGCAGCTTTGGGCGGGCTTATCCTTACGAGCAGTACTTC	CASSFGRAYPYEQYF
TRBJ1-1	NA	14	TRBV6-6	NA	TGTGCCAGCAGTTACGCCGGACAGAACACTGAAGCTTTCTTT	CASSYAGQNTEAFF
TRBJ2-7	NA	13	TRBV19	NA	TGTGCCAGTAGTCGGGGATCAACCTACGAGCAGTACTTC	CASSRGSTYEQYF
TRBJ1-5	TRBD1	15	TRBV5-6	NA	TGTGCCAGCAGCTTGGGACAGGGTCCCAACCAGCCCCAGCATTTT	CASSLGQGPNQPQHF
TRBJ2-5	TRBD2	15	TRBV5-6	NA	TGTGCCAGCAGCTTCCCAGCGGGAGGGCCAGAGACCCAGTACTTC	CASSFPAGGPETQYF
TRBJ2-7	TRBD2	15	TRBV7-3	NA	TGTGCCAGCAGCCCCACGGCGGGAGGTCCGGTCGAGCAGTACTTC	CASSPTAGGPVEQYF
TRBJ2-7	TRBD1	13	TRBV29-1	NA	TGCAGCGTTGTGGGACAGGCGACCTACGAGCAGTACTTC	CSVVGQATYEQYF
TRBJ2-3	TRBD2	17	TRBV13	NA	TGTGCCAGCAGCCCCGGGACTAGCGGGAGAGTAGCAGATACGCAGTATTTT	CASSPGTSGRVADTQYF
TRBJ2-1	TRBD2	16	TRBV27	NA	TGTGCCACCGGGAGGGACGGGAGCGGACGTTTGGATGAGCAGTTCTTC	CATGRDGSGRLDEQFF
TRBJ2-3	NA	15	TRBV7-2	NA	TGTGCCAGCAGCTTAGCGGGACTCCATGGGGATACGCAGTATTTT	CASSLAGLHGDTQYF
TRBJ2-7	TRBD1	14	TRBV11-2	NA	TGTGCCAGCAGCTTAACAGGGGCTACCTACGAGCAGTACTTC	CASSLTGATYEQYF
TRBJ2-3	NA	13	TRBV27	NA	TGTGCCAGCAGTTTATCCTTCAGGGATACGCAGTATTTT	CASSLSFRDTQYF
TRBJ1-4	NA	16	TRBV4-3	NA	TGCGCCAGCAGCCAAGATAAAGGGGGAACTAATGAAAAACTGTTTTTT	CASSQDKGGTNEKLFF
TRBJ2-5	NA	15	TRBV7-3	once	TGTGCCAGCAGCTTGGCAGGGTCGATGCAAGAGACCCAGTACTTC	CASSLAGSMQETQYF
TRBJ1-1	NA	13	TRBV9	NA	TGTGCCAGCAGCACAAGTCCGAACACTGAAGCTTTCTTT	CASSTSPNTEAFF
TRBJ2-7	TRBD1	15	TRBV11-2	NA	TGTGCCAGCAGCATACAGGGGGCTCCCTCCTACGAGCAGTACTTC	CASSIQGAPSYEQYF
TRBJ1-3	TRBD1	14	TRBV11-2	NA	TGTGCCAGCAGCCCCGACAGGGCTGGAAACACCATATATTTT	CASSPDRAGNTIYF
TRBJ1-4	TRBD1	15	TRBV7-6	NA	TGTGCCAGCAGCTCCTCCGGGACAGGGGGTGAAAAACTGTTTTTT	CASSSSGTGGEKLFF
TRBJ2-1	NA	11	TRBV2	NA	TGTGCCAGCAGCGTTCTCAATGAGCAGTTCTTC	CASSVLNEQFF
TRBJ2-2	NA	12	TRBV19	NA	TGTGCCAGTTATCCAGGGGTCGGGGAGCTGTTTTTT	CASYPGVGELFF
TRBJ2-7	TRBD1	15	TRBV5-4	NA	TGTGCCAGCAGCTCTCCGCGACAGGGGGGCCCCGAGCAGTACTTC	CASSSPRQGGPEQYF
TRBJ1-2	NA	16	TRBV13	NA	TGTGCCAGCAGCTTAGGGACAGTAAATGGAAACTATGGCTACACCTTC	CASSLGTVNGNYGYTF
TRBJ2-7	NA	17	TRBV5-4	NA	TGTGCCAGCATTTTATCCGGCCGGGTCTGCAGCTCCTACGAGCAGTACTTC	CASILSGRVCSSYEQYF
TRBJ2-3	NA	15	TRBV4-3	NA	TGCGCCAGCAGCCAAGAGGGTGCTAGGAGGGATACGCAGTATTTT	CASSQEGARRDTQYF
TRBJ1-5	NA	14	TRBV6-5	once	TGTGCCAGCAGTTATACGGGGGGAGGTCAGCCCCAGCATTTT	CASSYTGGGQPQHF
TRBJ1-5	TRBD1	15	TRBV7-2	NA	TGTGCCAGCAGCTTATCACAGGGGACCAATCAGCCCCAGCATTTT	CASSLSQGTNQPQHF
TRBJ2-7	TRBD2	16	TRBV7-4	few	TGTGCCAGCAGCTCCCCCTTTGGGCGGGAGCCCTACGAGCAGTACTTC	CASSSPFGREPYEQYF
TRBJ2-1	NA	15	TRBV2	NA	TGTGCCAGCAGGAGGGGGGAGGGCTCCTACAATGAGCAGTTCTTC	CASRRGEGSYNEQFF
TRBJ1-5	NA	16	TRBV2	NA	TGTGCCAGCAGTGAATCAGGATGGGGCACCCATCAGCCCCAGCATTTT	CASSESGWGTHQPQHF
TRBJ2-7	NA	16	TRBV28	NA	TGTGCCAGCAGTTTCGATACCAGCGGCCGTCCCTACGAGCAGTACTTC	CASSFDTSGRPYEQYF
TRBJ2-1	TRBD2	14	TRBV9	NA	TGTGCCAGCAGCGTAGCGGGGGGAAGCAATGAGCAGTTCTTC	CASSVAGGSNEQFF
TRBJ2-3	TRBD2	14	TRBV4-2	NA	TGTGCCAGCGCGTCGGGACTAGCGGTGGATACGCAGTATTTT	CASASGLAVDTQYF
TRBJ1-2	NA	16	TRBV7-2	NA	TGTGCCAGCAGCCAGTGGGTGTTTGAGACAGACTATGGCTACACCTTC	CASSQWVFETDYGYTF
TRBJ1-5	TRBD1	15	TRBV28	NA	TGTGCCAGCAGTCCGACAGGGAGGTACGGTCAGCCCCAGCATTTT	CASSPTGRYGQPQHF